These 23 T cell receptor beta chains were sequenced from one sample in a study of identical twins. TCRdb independently ran MiXCR on the 5' RACE reads; one entry per CDR3 protein. This sample has about 100,000 distinct CDR3 sequences, with less than 6.5% found just once. Source material: memory T cells sorted from blood. These receptors all come from a woman aged 45 to 65 in good health.

There are many counts of this clonotype. The rearrangement uses TRBV12-3 or TRBV12-4 and TRBJ2-7, with TRBD1 as a possible D gene (5 bases). V lost 4 bases and J 3 bases, leaving 10 bases between the germline ends. The CDR3 spans 13 residues. The CDR3 DNA is TGTGCCAGCAGTTCCCTCAGGGACTACGAGCAGTACTTC. Its translation: CASSSLRDYEQYF.

At least ten counts were recorded for this clonotype. The V gene is TRBV29-1, the J gene TRBJ2-1; a possible D gene is TRBD2 (5 bases). CDR1 and CDR2 (germline): SQVTM, ANQGSEA. The CDR3 has 12 amino acids. With 7 bases removed from V and 8 bases from J, the gap between germline ends came to 15 bases. The CDR3 DNA reads as TGCAGCGCTCCAGTTAGCGTCCATGAGCAGTTCTTC. This encodes CSAPVSVHEQFF.

In its sample, this clonotype was seen many times. V is TRBV12-3 or TRBV12-4 and J is TRBJ2-7; D gene ambiguous. This CDR3 is 14 amino acids long. Trimming stripped 2 bases from V and 3 bases from J, with 11 bases between. CDR3 nucleotides: TGTGCCAGCAGTTTATCCCCAGGAGACTACGAGCAGTACTTC. It translates to CASSLSPGDYEQYF.

This clonotype appeared many times. The chain uses TRBV6-5 and TRBJ2-1; D perhaps matches TRBD1 (6 bases). Trimming removed 0 bases from V and 10 bases from J, with 10 bases in between. There are 13 residues in the CDR3. Germline CDR1 MNHEY, CDR2 SVGAGI. The CDR3 is CASSYSYRDEQFF. The CDR3 bases are TGTGCCAGCAGTTACTCCTACAGGGACGAGCAGTTCTTC.

There are a few counts of this clonotype. The chain is built from TRBV5-1 and TRBJ2-1, with D maybe TRBD1 (6 bases). Germline V lookup: CDR1 SGHRS, CDR2 YFSETQ. The CDR3 has 16 amino acids. Trimming cost V 1 base and J 0 bases, with 11 bases left between them. The CDR3 loop reads CASSLTTGSSYNEQFF. CDR3 in DNA: TGCGCCAGCAGCTTGACCACAGGGAGCTCCTACAATGAGCAGTTCTTC.

The CDR3, as DNA: TGTGCCAGCAGCTTGGGAGCGGGAGGGCTGGGTACGCAGTATTTT. Protein sequence: CASSLGAGGLGTQYF. The chain recombines TRBV5-4 with TRBJ2-3; 10 bases agree with TRBD2. The germline V gene encodes CDR1 SGHNT and CDR2 YYREEE (reference sequence). After removal of 0 bases from V and 8 bases from J, the junction contained 6 bases not matched to a gene. There are 15 residues in the CDR3.

The chain is built from TRBV5-1 and TRBJ1-5; TRBD1 matches at 8 bases. The CDR3 totals 19 residues. With 0 bases clipped from V and 2 bases from J, the junction kept 13 bases outside the gene matches. Germline CDR1 SGHRS, CDR2 YFSETQ. CDR3 DNA: TGCGCCAGCAGCTTGGCGGCCAGGGGGCGCGGGATGGGCAATCAGCCCCAGCATTTT. Translation gives CASSLAARGRGMGNQPQHF. Combining the CDR3 with reference TRBV5-1 and TRBJ1-5 gives the whole variable domain KAGVTQTPRYLIKTRGQQVTLSCSPISGHRSVSWYQQTPGQGLQFLFEYFSETQRNKGNFPGRFSGRQFSNSRSEMNVSTLELGDSALYLCASSLAARGRGMGNQPQHFGDGTRLSIL.

This clonotype was seen repeatedly, ten times or more. This chain links TRBV28 with TRBJ1-1, with unresolved D. V lost 7 bases, J lost 11 bases, and 20 bases lay in between. The CDR3 spans 13 residues. Germline V lookup: CDR1 MDHEN, CDR2 SYDVKM. The CDR3 here is CASTKPGVRRAFF. In DNA, the CDR3 is TGTGCCAGCACTAAACCCGGGGTGCGAAGGGCTTTCTTT.

This clonotype was observed many times. The CDR3 region has the DNA TGCGCCAGCAGCCACCCGACAGGGGGCTATAATTCACCCCTCCACTTT. Protein: CASSHPTGGYNSPLHF. V is TRBV4-1 and J is TRBJ1-6, with 9 bases lining up with TRBD1. With V trimmed by 3 bases and J by 3 bases, 3 bases remained unmatched. CDR1 is MGHRA and CDR2 is YSYEKL in the germline V gene. This CDR3 comprises 16 residues.

This clonotype has a count of ten or more. V is TRBV27 and J is TRBJ2-3, with no clear D. Between the trimmed V and J ends, which lost 1 base and 0 bases, there was a span of 8 bases. The V gene's germline CDR1 is MNHEY and CDR2 SMNVEV (reference sequence). The CDR3 runs to 15 residues. DNA for the CDR3: TGTGCCAGCAGTTTATACCCCGGGAGCACAGATACGCAGTATTTT. As protein: CASSLYPGSTDTQYF.

This clonotype occurred a few times. A junction end diverges from the germline sequence, so it may reflect a read error. The CDR3 nucleotides are TGTGCCAGCAGCCAATCGAGGACGGGTCTAATCTTC. Translation gives CASSQSRTGLIF. The chain combines TRBV16 with TRBJ2-1; D gene unclear. CDR3 length: 12 residues. Per the germline V gene, CDR1 is KGHSY and CDR2 is FQNENV.

This clonotype was recorded many times. This chain uses TRBV12-3 or TRBV12-4 with TRBJ1-3; D remains unclear. V was clipped by 2 bases and J by 6 bases, with 2 bases between them. The CDR3 is 11 residues long. The CDR3 DNA follows: TGTGCCAGCAGTTTAACAAACACCATATATTTT. This codes for CASSLTNTIYF.

At least ten counts were recorded for this clonotype. The V and J genes are TRBV2 and TRBJ2-1; 10 bases are a match to TRBD2. The CDR3 covers 17 residues. V lost 5 bases, J lost 3 bases, and 10 bases stayed unmatched. Germline CDR1 SNHLY, CDR2 FYNNEI. CDR3 sequence: CASSTASGSLIYNEQFF. The CDR3 bases are TGTGCCAGCAGTACCGCTAGCGGGAGTTTAATCTACAATGAGCAGTTCTTC.

There are many counts of this clonotype. The chain couples TRBV12-3 or TRBV12-4 to TRBJ1-1; D is undetermined. V lost 7 bases and J 0 bases, leaving 6 bases between the germline ends. The CDR3 covers 12 residues. The CDR3 here is CASTGLNTEAFF. The CDR3 DNA reads as TGTGCCAGCACCGGCTTGAACACTGAAGCTTTCTTT.

This clonotype was recorded at least ten times. The chain links TRBV7-9 to TRBJ2-4; D unresolved. CDR1 SEHNR and CDR2 FQNEAQ come from the germline V gene (reference sequence). Trimming left V 6 bases short and J 6 bases short, with 9 bases between. CDR3 size: 12 residues. The CDR3 region has the DNA TGTGCCAGCAGTGGGCGGCGAAACATTCAGTACTTC. Amino acids: CASSGRRNIQYF.

This chain joins TRBV27 and TRBJ1-1; D perhaps matches TRBD1 (5 bases). The V gene's germline CDR1 is MNHEY and CDR2 SMNVEV (reference sequence). V lost 6 bases and J lost 1, with 18 bases in between. This CDR3 comprises 16 residues. The CDR3 is CASRRQYLGANTEAFF. The CDR3 DNA sequence: TGTGCCAGCAGGCGACAGTATTTAGGGGCGAACACTGAAGCTTTCTTT.

The table lists this clonotype with a few counts. Here the CDR3 reads CSVADGGNQPQHF. The CDR3 DNA sequence: TGCAGCGTTGCCGACGGGGGCAATCAGCCCCAGCATTTT. The chain combines TRBV29-1 with TRBJ1-5; no clear D gene. The CDR3 has 13 amino acids. V lost 4 bases and J lost 2, with 9 bases in between. Germline assignment: CDR1 SQVTM and CDR2 ANQGSEA.

This clonotype was found a few times. V gene TRBV7-2 combines with J gene TRBJ2-6; D assignment may be TRBD1 or TRBD2 (5 bases each). Trimming shortened V by 5 bases and J by 0 bases, and 17 bases separated the two germline ends. Germline CDR1 and CDR2: SGHTA and FQGNSA. The CDR3 is made up of 18 amino acids. The CDR3 loop is CASSRRGWRLSGANVLTF. The CDR3 coding sequence is TGTGCCAGCAGCCGAAGGGGATGGAGGCTCTCTGGGGCCAACGTCCTGACTTTC. The full variable domain, with the rest looked up from reference TRBV7-2 and TRBJ2-6, is GAGVSQSPSNKVTEKGKDVELRCDPISGHTALYWYRQSLGQGLEFLIYFQGNSAPDKSGLPSDRFSAERTGGSVSTLTIQRTQQEDSAVYLCASSRRGWRLSGANVLTFGAGSRLTVL.

This clonotype was found many times. The V call is TRBV20-1, the J call TRBJ2-1; 8 bases map to TRBD2. Trimming cost V 6 bases and J 5 bases; bases outside gene matches: 6. There are 13 residues in the CDR3. Germline lookup yields CDR1 DFQATT and CDR2 SNEGSKA (reference sequence). This CDR3 is CSASGTRNNEQFF. As DNA, the CDR3 is TGCAGTGCCTCAGGGACTAGAAACAATGAGCAGTTCTTC.

This clonotype appeared once. The gene calls are TRBV5-1 and TRBJ1-1; no firm D call. There are 14 residues in the CDR3. The ends were cut back, 0 bases at V and 5 bases at J, with 11 bases in the middle. The germline gives CDR1 SGHRS, CDR2 YFSETQ. The CDR3 is CASSLAGIPTEAFF. CDR3 DNA sequence: TGCGCCAGCAGCTTGGCCGGGATTCCTACTGAAGCTTTCTTT.

Many counts were recorded for this clonotype. The chain employs TRBV20-1 and TRBJ1-6; the D is unclear. Per the germline V gene, CDR1 is DFQATT and CDR2 is SNEGSKA (reference sequence). Trimming left V 6 bases short and J 7 bases short, with 13 bases between. CDR3 length: 13 amino acids. The DNA of the CDR3 is TGCAGTGCGACGTCCGATCTAAATTCACCCCTCCACTTT. Protein: CSATSDLNSPLHF.

The chain couples TRBV7-6 to TRBJ2-2, with no clear D. The germline gives CDR1 SGHVS, CDR2 FNYEAQ. This CDR3 spans 14 amino acids. V was pared by 3 bases and J by 1 base, with 6 bases between. As DNA, the CDR3 is TGTGCCAGCAGCTTTTGGGAGAACACCGGGGAGCTGTTTTTT. Protein sequence: CASSFWENTGELFF.

In this sample, this clonotype turned up many times. J is TRBJ1-1 and V is TRBV10-3; maybe TRBD1 (5 bases). The CDR3 length is 14 residues. The germline V and J ends were trimmed by 6 bases and 1 base, with 12 bases remaining between them. Germline V gene data show CDR1 as ENHRY and CDR2 as SYGVKD. CDR3 residues: CAISPGTANTEAFF. The CDR3 nucleotides read TGTGCCATCAGCCCCGGGACCGCGAACACTGAAGCTTTCTTT.